The 22 T cell receptor beta chains reported below all come from one sample, sequenced in a study of T cell repertoires in cytomegalovirus infection. TCRdb re-derived calls from the reads in MiXCR, one entry per CDR3 protein. The sample lists some 600,000 distinct CDR3 sequences; more than 20% were seen once. The sample consisted of CD8+ T cells from PBMCs. These TCRs come from a human donor in good health (CMV status not recorded). Some clones in this sample may be carry-over from other donors' samples.

In this sample, this clonotype turned up many times. The chain joins TRBV7-9 to TRBJ2-7; D not certain. The CDR3 sequence is 13 residues long. Trimming removed 5 bases at V and 0 bases at J, with 8 bases between. Germline V gene lookup returns CDR1 SEHNR and CDR2 FQNEAQ (reference sequence). CDR3: CASSPTGSYEQYF. CDR3 bases: TGTGCCAGCAGCCCCACGGGCTCCTACGAGCAGTACTTC.

The CDR3 nucleotides are TGCAGCGTTGTTCAGGGAGAAGGCTACACCTTC. Translation gives CSVVQGEGYTF. V usage is TRBV29-1 and J usage is TRBJ1-2, with D tentatively TRBD1 (5 bases). The CDR3 runs to 11 residues. CDR1 is SQVTM and CDR2 is ANQGSEA in the germline V gene. The ends were cut back, 4 bases at V and 8 bases at J, with 11 bases in the middle.

A few counts support this clonotype. This sequence joins TRBV2 and TRBJ2-5, with TRBD2 identical over 8 bases. This CDR3 spans 15 amino acids. Per germline, CDR1 SNHLY and CDR2 FYNNEI. J lost 0 bases, V lost 8 bases, and 8 bases had no gene match. As DNA, the CDR3 is TGTGCCAGCCTAGGGGCTAGCGGGTACCAAGAGACCCAGTACTTC. It codes for CASLGASGYQETQYF.

Only a few counts were recorded for this clonotype. V usage is TRBV6-1 and J usage is TRBJ2-2; 7 nucleotides align to TRBD1. The CDR3 is made up of 16 amino acids. The junction had 12 bases not matched to a gene; V was cut back by 6 bases and J by 5 bases. In germline, CDR1 is MNHNS, CDR2 SASEGT. The CDR3 coding sequence is TGTGCCAGCAGCCCACGGGGCAGGGGGAGTACCGGGGAGCTGTTTTTT. It yields the protein CASSPRGRGSTGELFF.

This clonotype was counted between two and nine times. As DNA, the CDR3 is TGTGCCAGCAGCCTACTTATGTGGAGGGGGCTACAGGGTCGCGGCTATGGCTACACCTTC. It encodes CASSLLMWRGLQGRGYGYTF. The chain has TRBV6-2 or TRBV6-3 and TRBJ1-2; 7 bases agree with TRBD1. The CDR3 sequence is 20 residues long. V was clipped by 6 bases and J by 4 bases; unmatched bases: 26. Germline CDR1 reads MNHEY; CDR2 reads SVGEGT.

This rearrangement joins TRBV5-4 to TRBJ1-4; D is possibly TRBD1 (6 bases). Germline assignment: CDR1 SGHNT and CDR2 YYREEE (reference sequence). The CDR3 is 14 amino acids. Trimming shortened V by 4 bases and J by 4 bases, and 11 bases separated the two germline ends. The CDR3 is CASSHYRDNEKLFF. CDR3 nucleotide sequence: TGTGCCAGCAGCCATTACAGGGATAATGAAAAACTGTTTTTT.

This clonotype was detected only a few times. This chain connects TRBV29-1 to TRBJ2-5; D possibly corresponds to TRBD1 (6 bases). CDR3 length equals 15 residues. Trimming removed 1 base from V and 5 bases from J, with 17 bases in between. Germline V gives CDR1 SQVTM, CDR2 ANQGSEA. For the CDR3, the DNA is TGCAGCGTTGAAGCCCCCTTGTCAGGGGCGGAGACCCAGTACTTC. This sequence encodes CSVEAPLSGAETQYF.

This clonotype was seen ten or more times. This sequence joins TRBV7-2 and TRBJ1-2, with D unclear. CDR3 size: 14 residues. The V end was cut by 6 bases, the J end by 1 base, with 12 bases between. Germline CDR1 reads SGHTA; CDR2 reads FQGNSA. The CDR3 loop is CASRGASLNYGYTF. The CDR3 DNA follows: TGTGCCAGCAGAGGCGCTAGTCTTAACTATGGCTACACCTTC.

The chain recombines TRBV11-3 with TRBJ2-1, with 7 bases aligning to TRBD2. This CDR3 contains 14 residues. V lost 1 base, J lost 8 bases, and 5 bases stayed unmatched. The V gene's germline CDR1 is SGHNT and CDR2 YENEEA. The CDR3 coding sequence is TGTGCCAGCAGCTTAGGGGGGGGGAGTGATGAGCAGTTCTTC. It is translated as CASSLGGGSDEQFF.

The chain has TRBV5-6 and TRBJ2-1; the match to TRBD1 covers 7 bases. From germline, CDR1 is SGHDT and CDR2 YYEEEE. Losses at the gene ends were 4 bases for V and 1 base for J; bases not matched to a gene: 8. The CDR3 spans 16 residues. The CDR3 protein is CASSTYRDSSYNEQFF. CDR3 nucleotide sequence: TGTGCCAGCAGCACCTACCGGGACAGTTCCTACAATGAGCAGTTCTTC. Full variable domain (rest looked up from reference TRBV5-6 and TRBJ2-1): DAGVTQSPTHLIKTRGQQVTLRCSPKSGHDTVSWYQQALGQGPQFIFQYYEEEERQRGNFPDRFSGHQFPNYSSELNVNALLLGDSALYLCASSTYRDSSYNEQFFGPGTRLTVL.

This clonotype showed up many times. The gene calls are TRBV7-6 and TRBJ2-5; a weak D match, TRBD2 (6 bases). CDR3 size: 15 residues. Germline V lookup: CDR1 SGHVS, CDR2 FNYEAQ. Between the trimmed V and J ends, which lost 5 bases and 3 bases, there was a span of 16 bases. This CDR3 reads CASSTLALNEETQYF. CDR3 coding DNA: TGTGCCAGCAGCACACTAGCCCTGAATGAAGAGACCCAGTACTTC.

This chain uses TRBV20-1 with TRBJ2-1; 8 bases line up with TRBD2. The V segment lost 0 bases and the J segment 8 bases; nucleotides outside the gene matches: 9. The CDR3 loop spans 15 amino acids. Germline V gene data show CDR1 as DFQATT and CDR2 as SNEGSKA (reference sequence). The CDR3 DNA sequence: TGCAGTGCTAGAGATCTGTTGCTAGCGGGTTATGAGCAGTTCTTC. Protein: CSARDLLLAGYEQFF.

This clonotype has a count of ten or more. The chain employs TRBV7-2 and TRBJ2-7; no firm D call. The CDR3 has 13 residues. Germline V gives CDR1 SGHTA, CDR2 FQGNSA. V shed 5 bases and J shed 1 base, with 9 bases lying between them. In DNA, the CDR3 is TGTGCCAGCAGCCCGACTGTTTCCTACGAGCAGTACGTC. It codes for CASSPTVSYEQYV.

The chain uses TRBV3-1 and TRBJ2-5; 8 nucleotides match TRBD2. Trimming at V came to 3 bases and at J to 2 bases, leaving 5 bases not matched to a gene. The CDR3 runs 15 residues. Per germline, CDR1 LGHDT and CDR2 YNNKEL (reference sequence). Written as DNA, the CDR3 is TGTGCCAGCAGCCAGAGCGGGGGACATCAAGAGACCCAGTACTTC. This sequence encodes CASSQSGGHQETQYF.

The table lists this clonotype with many counts. The rearrangement joins TRBV7-9 to TRBJ2-1; 11 nucleotides line up with TRBD2. In germline, CDR1 is SEHNR, CDR2 FQNEAQ (reference sequence). After removal of 1 base from V and 5 bases from J, the junction contained 1 base not matched to a gene. CDR3 length equals 15 residues. The CDR3 coding sequence is TGTGCCAGCAGCTTAGAACTAGCGGGGGACAATGAGCAGTTCTTC. This encodes CASSLELAGDNEQFF.

Details on this clonotype: No conserved phenylalanine or tryptophan is present at the end of the CDR3, so a read error is the likely explanation. This chain uses TRBV7-6 with TRBJ2-5; a weak D match, TRBD2 (6 bases). The CDR3 length is 14 residues. Trimming took 5 bases from V and 1 from J, leaving 11 bases between them. The V gene's germline CDR1 is SGHVS and CDR2 FNYEAQ. CDR3 DNA: TGTGCCAGCAGCATTCCAGCGGGCCAAGAGACCCAGTACTAC. As protein: CASSIPAGQETQYY.

This clonotype was found a few times. The chain carries TRBV4-2 and TRBJ1-1; TRBD1 matches at 9 bases. The CDR3 has 17 residues. After removal of 3 bases from V and 2 bases from J, the junction contained 10 bases not matched to a gene. CDR1 and CDR2 from the germline V gene are LGHNA and YNFKEQ. Here the CDR3 DNA reads TGTGCCAGCAGCCAGGGACAGGGAACAGTTCTAAACACTGAAGCTTTCTTT. Protein: CASSQGQGTVLNTEAFF.

This clonotype was seen a handful of times. This rearrangement joins TRBV20-1 to TRBJ2-1; 8 nucleotides align to TRBD2. Germline V CDR1 and CDR2: DFQATT, SNEGSKA (reference sequence). V gave up 2 bases and J gave up 10 bases; unmatched junction bases: 7. The length of the CDR3 is 13 residues. This CDR3 reads CSARKAGAGEQFF. For the CDR3, the DNA is TGCAGTGCTAGAAAAGCGGGGGCAGGAGAGCAGTTCTTC.

The V and J genes are TRBV10-3 and TRBJ2-5, with D uncertain. The V end was cut by 8 bases, the J end by 0 bases, with 10 bases between. Germline-derived CDR1 and CDR2 are ENHRY and SYGVKD. The CDR3 length is 13 residues. Here the CDR3 DNA reads TGTGCCATCGGCGACACAAACCAAGAGACCCAGTACTTC. This sequence encodes CAIGDTNQETQYF.

On this clonotype itself: A single base separates this from a much larger clone, so it may be a read error. This chain uses TRBV12-5 with TRBJ1-2; D is undetermined. Trimming stripped 1 base from V and 7 bases from J, with 16 bases between. This CDR3 has 15 amino acids. CDR1 and CDR2 from the germline V gene are LGHNT and FRNRAP. CDR3 coding DNA: TGTGCTAGTGGTTTGGGCTCCGACAAGAAGAGTGGCTACACCTTC. This codes for CASGLGSDKKSGYTF.

The chain joins TRBV5-6 to TRBJ2-7, with D unclear. Germline CDR1 reads SGHDT; CDR2 reads YYEEEE. This CDR3 spans 19 amino acids. The V and J ends lost 3 bases and 2 bases respectively, with 27 bases between them. This chain's CDR3 is CASSSPRRGRFPPAYEQYV. The CDR3 region has the DNA TGTGCCAGCAGCTCCCCACGCCGAGGACGATTCCCACCTGCCTACGAGCAGTACGTC.

In this sample, this clonotype turned up many times. The gene calls are TRBV27 and TRBJ2-7, with 10 bases lining up with TRBD2. Germline V gene lookup returns CDR1 MNHEY and CDR2 SMNVEV (reference sequence). V gave up 11 bases and J gave up 2 bases; unmatched junction bases: 3. The CDR3 has 12 residues. In DNA form, the CDR3 reads TGTGCCCAGCGGGGGGGCACCTACGAGCAGTACGTC. Its protein is CAQRGGTYEQYV.